This TCR beta chain was documented in a study of cytomegalovirus exposure and HLA in healthy donors. Regarding the study as a whole: Presence/absence analyses supposed approximately even sequencing depth among donors.

The CDR3 is 15 residues long. CDR1 and CDR2 (germline): SGHNT, YYREEE (reference sequence). Trimming took 5 bases from V and 3 from J; bases not matched to a gene: 8. About this clone itself: Antigen: not known.

The PCR ran on 60 Vbeta and 13 Jbeta primers. Assay: immunoSEQ multiplex PCR; the TCRdb copy retains only in-frame clones and omits some. Counted here are about 110,000 clones, roughly 75% occurring once; the ten biggest clones make up around 2.5%. The sample taken for sequencing was PBMCs. The TCR sequence derives from a man aged 35 to 55 in good health and CMV-seronegative. The V and J genes are TRBV5-4 and TRBJ2-7; TRBD2 agrees at 10 bases. CDR3 sequence: CASSPETSGFYEQYF. Written as DNA, the CDR3 is TGTGCCAGCAGTCCAGAGACTAGCGGGTTCTACGAGCAGTACTTC.